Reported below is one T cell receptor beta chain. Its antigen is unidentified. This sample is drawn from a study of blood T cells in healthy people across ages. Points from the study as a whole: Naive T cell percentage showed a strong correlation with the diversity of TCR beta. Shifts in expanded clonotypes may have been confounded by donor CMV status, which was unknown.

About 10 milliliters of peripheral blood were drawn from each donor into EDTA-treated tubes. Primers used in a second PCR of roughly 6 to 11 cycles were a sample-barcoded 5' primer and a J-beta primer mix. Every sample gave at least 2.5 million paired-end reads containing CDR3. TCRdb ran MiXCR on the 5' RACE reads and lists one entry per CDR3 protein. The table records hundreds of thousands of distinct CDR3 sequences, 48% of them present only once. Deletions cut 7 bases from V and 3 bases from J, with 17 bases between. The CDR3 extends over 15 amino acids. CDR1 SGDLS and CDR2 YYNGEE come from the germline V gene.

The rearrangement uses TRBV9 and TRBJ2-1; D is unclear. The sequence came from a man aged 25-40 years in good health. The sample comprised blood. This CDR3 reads CASSVGSGGYNEQFF. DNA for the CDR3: TGTGCCAGCTCCGTAGGCTCAGGCGGCTACAATGAGCAGTTCTTC.